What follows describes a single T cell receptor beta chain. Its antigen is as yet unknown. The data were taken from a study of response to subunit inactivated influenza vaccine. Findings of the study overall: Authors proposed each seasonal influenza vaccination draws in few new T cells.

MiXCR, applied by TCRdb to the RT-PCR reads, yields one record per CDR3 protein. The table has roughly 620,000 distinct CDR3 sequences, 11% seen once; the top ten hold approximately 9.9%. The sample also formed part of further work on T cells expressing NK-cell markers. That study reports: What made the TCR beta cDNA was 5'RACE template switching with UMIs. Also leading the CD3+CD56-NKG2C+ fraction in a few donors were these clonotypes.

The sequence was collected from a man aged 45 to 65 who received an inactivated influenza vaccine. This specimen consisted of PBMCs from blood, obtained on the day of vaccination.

The CDR3 spells CASSPRRGLQETQYF. CDR3 coding DNA: TGTGCCAGCAGTCCCCGGCGGGGCTTACAAGAGACCCAGTACTTC. The V gene is TRBV28, the J gene TRBJ2-5; tentatively, D is TRBD2 (6 bases). CDR3 length: 15 amino acids. Trimming shortened V by 5 bases and J by 2 bases, and 15 bases separated the two germline ends. In germline, CDR1 is MDHEN, CDR2 SYDVKM.